The next 12 T cell receptor beta chains were all read from a single sample in a study of CD8 T cells in Susac syndrome. RNA, at about 0.45 to 1 ug, was reverse transcribed with random hexamers. Each CDR3 protein gets one entry after TCRdb re-called the immunoSEQ multiplex PCR reads with MiXCR. The sample includes approximately 150,000 distinct CDR3 sequences, 90% to 95% seen only once; the top ten take just over 0.13%. Specimen: CD4+ T cells from PBMCs. The source is a human donor in good health.

This chain joins TRBV7-2 and TRBJ2-5; D may be TRBD1 (6 bases). V lost 6 bases, J lost 2 bases, and 10 bases lay in between. The CDR3 has 13 residues. The germline V gene encodes CDR1 SGHTA and CDR2 FQGNSA. The DNA for the CDR3 is TGTGCCAGCAGGGGACAAATACAAGAGACCCAGTACTTC. This encodes CASRGQIQETQYF. Supplemented by reference TRBV7-2 and TRBJ2-5, the full variable domain reads GAGVSQSPSNKVTEKGKDVELRCDPISGHTALYWYRQSLGQGLEFLIYFQGNSAPDKSGLPSDRFSAERTGGSVSTLTIQRTQQEDSAVYLCASRGQIQETQYFGPGTRLLVL.

CDR3 sequence (DNA): TGTGCCAGCAGGAGGACCGTACTAGCCAAAAACATTCAGTACTTC. Translating gives CASRRTVLAKNIQYF. V gene TRBV6-5 combines with J gene TRBJ2-4; D gene ambiguous. V shed 6 bases and J shed 0 bases, with 12 bases lying between them. Germline V lookup: CDR1 MNHEY, CDR2 SVGAGI. This CDR3 has 15 residues.

The chain uses TRBV20-1 and TRBJ1-1, with D hard to call. The V and J ends lost 3 bases and 9 bases respectively, with 14 bases between them. The CDR3 is 12 residues long. The V gene's germline CDR1 is DFQATT and CDR2 SNEGSKA (reference sequence). The CDR3 DNA reads TGCAGTGCTAGGGCAGATTCCGAGAAAGCTTTCTTT. Encoded protein: CSARADSEKAFF.

This rearrangement joins TRBV6-5 to TRBJ2-1, with D perhaps matching TRBD1 (5 bases). Deletions cut 5 bases from V and 9 bases from J, with 11 bases between. This CDR3 region has 12 residues. Germline values: CDR1 MNHEY, CDR2 SVGAGI. The CDR3 bases are TGTGCCAGCAGTAATCTAGGGGTTGAGCAGTTCTTC. Amino acids: CASSNLGVEQFF.

CDR3 protein: CASSLWGGGNQPQHF. The CDR3 region has the DNA TGCGCCAGCAGCTTATGGGGAGGGGGCAATCAGCCCCAGCATTTT. The chain carries TRBV5-1 and TRBJ1-5; TRBD1 is a possible D gene (5 bases). The germline V and J ends were trimmed by 2 bases and 2 bases, with 11 bases remaining between them. The CDR3 length is 15 residues. The V gene's germline CDR1 is SGHRS and CDR2 YFSETQ.

The chain couples TRBV12-3 or TRBV12-4 to TRBJ1-2, with 9 bases lining up with TRBD1. The junction had 10 bases not matched to a gene; V was cut back by 5 bases and J by 6 bases. The CDR3 runs to 15 residues. CDR3: CASSRPGQGKDGYTF. CDR3 sequence (DNA): TGTGCCAGCAGTCGACCGGGACAGGGAAAGGATGGCTACACCTTC.

The gene calls are TRBV7-9 and TRBJ2-7, with a weak D call TRBD1 (6 bases). Trimming removed 3 bases from V and 5 bases from J, with 8 bases in between. This CDR3 has 12 residues. Looked up from germline, CDR1 is SEHNR and CDR2 is FQNEAQ (reference sequence). The CDR3 DNA follows: TGTGCCAGCAGCTTGTCAGGGGACGAGCAGTACTTC. Residues: CASSLSGDEQYF. The full variable domain, with the rest looked up from reference TRBV7-9 and TRBJ2-7, is DTGVSQNPRHKITKRGQNVTFRCDPISEHNRLYWYRQTLGQGPEFLTYFQNEAQLEKSRLLSDRFSAERPKGSFSTLEIQRTEQGDSAMYLCASSLSGDEQYFGPGTRLTVT.

The chain recombines TRBV2 with TRBJ1-5, with unresolved D. Trimming shortened V by 5 bases and J by 5 bases, and 13 bases separated the two germline ends. Germline assignment: CDR1 SNHLY and CDR2 FYNNEI. The CDR3 runs 14 residues. CDR3 protein: CASSTWDRDQPQHF. As DNA, the CDR3 is TGTGCCAGCAGTACTTGGGATCGAGATCAGCCCCAGCATTTT.

This chain connects TRBV6-6 to TRBJ1-5; 8 bases are a match to TRBD1. The CDR3 has 15 residues. V lost 5 bases to trimming and J lost 5 bases; unmatched junction nucleotides: 8. The germline V gene encodes CDR1 MNHNY and CDR2 SVGAGI (reference sequence). The CDR3 region is CASSPQGAGDQPQHF. For the CDR3, the DNA is TGTGCCAGCAGTCCCCAGGGGGCGGGCGATCAGCCCCAGCATTTT.

This chain uses TRBV20-1 with TRBJ1-6; D ambiguous. This CDR3 is built from 14 residues. CDR1 is DFQATT, CDR2 SNEGSKA, per germline (reference sequence). Deletions cut 3 bases from V and 15 bases from J, with 21 bases between. CDR3 region: CSASPATHIRDLHF. The CDR3 bases are TGCAGTGCTAGTCCGGCCACCCACATCCGGGACCTCCACTTT.

The rearrangement uses TRBV23-1 and TRBJ2-1; D remains ambiguous. TRBV23-1 is assigned to the ORF class and has an uncertain function. The ends were cut back, 6 bases at V and 4 bases at J, with 13 bases in the middle. The CDR3 consists of 14 residues. CDR3 nucleotides: TGCGCCAGCAGCCAACGACCCCCTTACAATGAGCAGTTCTTC. Amino acid sequence: CASSQRPPYNEQFF.

The CDR3 DNA follows: TGTGCCAGCTACGGGGGACCCACAGATACGCAGTATTTT. It encodes CASYGGPTDTQYF. The chain couples TRBV6-9 to TRBJ2-3, with D perhaps TRBD2 (6 bases). Per germline, CDR1 MNHGY and CDR2 SVAAGI. This CDR3 has 13 amino acids. Deletions cut 8 bases from V and 2 bases from J, with 11 bases between.